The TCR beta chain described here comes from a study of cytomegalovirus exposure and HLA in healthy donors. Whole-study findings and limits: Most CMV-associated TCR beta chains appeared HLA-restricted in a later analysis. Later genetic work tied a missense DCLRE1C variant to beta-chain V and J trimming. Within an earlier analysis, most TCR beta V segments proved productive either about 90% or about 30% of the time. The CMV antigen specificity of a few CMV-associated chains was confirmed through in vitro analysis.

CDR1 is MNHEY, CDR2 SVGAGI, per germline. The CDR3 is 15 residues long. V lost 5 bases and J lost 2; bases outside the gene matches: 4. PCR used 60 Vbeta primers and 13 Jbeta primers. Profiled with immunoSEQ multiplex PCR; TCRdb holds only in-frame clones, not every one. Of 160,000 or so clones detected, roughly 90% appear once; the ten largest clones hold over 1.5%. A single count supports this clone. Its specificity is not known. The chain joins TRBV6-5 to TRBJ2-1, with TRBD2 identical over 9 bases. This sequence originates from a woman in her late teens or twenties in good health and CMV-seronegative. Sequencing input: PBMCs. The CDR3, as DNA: TGTGCCAGCAGTCCTAGCGGGATAGCCTACAATGAGCAGTTCTTC. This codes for CASSPSGIAYNEQFF.